These 23 T cell receptor beta chains share one sample of origin, sequenced in a study of OX40 agonist ivuxolimab in advanced cancers. Profiling relied on immunoSEQ multiplex PCR, and the TCRdb table lists in-frame clones only, not all of them. This table has roughly 53,000 clones, 75% to 90% appearing once. The sample here was CD4+ or CD8+ T cells sorted from blood, taken in a trial of the OX40 agonist ivuxolimab. Receptor source: an adult with an advanced solid tumor such as melanoma, head and neck, liver or kidney cancer.

V usage is TRBV9 and J usage is TRBJ1-6; 11 bases line up with TRBD1. This CDR3 is built from 13 residues. After removal of 7 bases from V and 8 bases from J, the junction contained 2 bases not matched to a gene. Germline V lookup: CDR1 SGDLS, CDR2 YYNGEE. For the CDR3, the DNA is TGTGCCAGCGGACAGGGGGCGGATTCACCCCTCCACTTT. Translation: CASGQGADSPLHF.

The chain joins TRBV11-2 to TRBJ2-5; perhaps TRBD2 as D (5 bases). CDR1 is SGHAT and CDR2 is FQNNGV in the germline V gene. This CDR3 has 13 residues. V shed 3 bases and J shed 7 bases, with 12 bases lying between them. The DNA of the CDR3 is TGTGCCAGCAGCTTCGGGGTCAAGGGGACCCAGTACTTC. Protein product: CASSFGVKGTQYF.

The chain couples TRBV4-3 to TRBJ1-1; D not resolved. Per germline, CDR1 LGHNA and CDR2 YSLEER. V dropped 7 bases and J dropped 0 bases, with 12 bases sitting between them. CDR3 length: 14 residues. The CDR3: CASTSGGMNTEAFF. The CDR3 nucleotides read TGCGCCAGCACTAGCGGCGGAATGAACACTGAAGCTTTCTTT.

CDR3 sequence: CAISESGGEYNEQFF. The DNA for the CDR3 is TGTGCCATCAGTGAGTCGGGGGGAGAGTACAATGAGCAGTTCTTC. The chain has TRBV10-3 and TRBJ2-1, with D possibly being TRBD2 (6 bases). The CDR3 loop spans 15 amino acids. Germline CDR1 is ENHRY and CDR2 is SYGVKD. Trimming took 0 bases from V and 4 from J, leaving 10 bases between them.

V and J are TRBV19 and TRBJ2-2; either TRBD1 or TRBD2 may supply D (6 bases each). Germline CDR1 is LNHDA and CDR2 is SQIVND (reference sequence). The CDR3 is 17 amino acids. Trimming took 7 bases from V and 1 from J, leaving 19 bases between them. CDR3 nucleotides: TGTGCCAGTATCCCACGGGGGCAGTTCAAGAACACCGGGGAGCTGTTTTTT. Its translation: CASIPRGQFKNTGELFF. The whole variable domain, filled in from reference TRBV19 and TRBJ2-2, reads DGGITQSPKYLFRKEGQNVTLSCEQNLNHDAMYWYRQDPGQGLRLIYYSQIVNDFQKGDIAEGYSVSREKKESFPLTVTSAQKNPTAFYLCASIPRGQFKNTGELFFGEGSRLTVL.

Only one count was recorded for this clone. The CDR3 DNA is TGTGCCAGCAGCTTGTCGGCTAGCTCCTACGAGCAGTACTTC. This encodes CASSLSASSYEQYF. The chain carries TRBV5-4 and TRBJ2-7, with D unclear. V dropped 1 base and J dropped 0 bases, with 8 bases sitting between them. From germline, CDR1 is SGHNT and CDR2 YYREEE (reference sequence). The CDR3 contains 14 residues.

The V call is TRBV6-1, the J call TRBJ2-3; TRBD2 agrees at 9 bases. Looked up from germline, CDR1 is MNHNS and CDR2 is SASEGT. This CDR3 spans 15 amino acids. V was clipped by 6 bases and J by 2 bases; unmatched bases: 6. The CDR3 DNA sequence: TGTGCCAGCAGGAAGGGGACTAGCCTCACAGATACGCAGTATTTT. It codes for CASRKGTSLTDTQYF.

V is TRBV5-1 and J is TRBJ2-7, with 12 nucleotides matching TRBD2. This CDR3 has 16 residues. The junction had 5 bases not matched to a gene; V was cut back by 4 bases and J by 0 bases. CDR1 SGHRS and CDR2 YFSETQ come from the germline V gene. The CDR3: CASSKQTSGSSYEQYF. The CDR3 DNA follows: TGCGCCAGCAGCAAACAGACTAGCGGGAGCTCCTACGAGCAGTACTTC.

The chain uses TRBV7-3 and TRBJ2-7; TRBD1 aligns across 9 bases. CDR1 is SGHTA, CDR2 FQGTGA, per germline. V trimming: 6 bases; J trimming: 5 bases; junction bases outside the gene matches: 8. The CDR3 runs 14 residues. This CDR3 is CASRPRDRVDEQYF. Here the CDR3 DNA reads TGTGCCAGCAGGCCCCGGGACAGGGTCGACGAGCAGTACTTC. Filled out from reference TRBV7-3 and TRBJ2-7, the complete variable domain reads GAGVSQTPSNKVTEKGKYVELRCDPISGHTALYWYRQSLGQGPEFLIYFQGTGAADDSGLPNDRFFAVRPEGSVSTLKIQRTERGDSAVYLCASRPRDRVDEQYFGPGTRLTVT.

The V gene is TRBV7-3, the J gene TRBJ2-1; the match to TRBD2 covers 9 bases. CDR1 and CDR2 (germline): SGHTA, FQGTGA. The CDR3 is made up of 17 amino acids. Trimming cost V 0 bases and J 7 bases; bases outside gene matches: 10. The CDR3 loop is CASSLTGGGRAWNEQFF. CDR3 DNA sequence: TGTGCCAGCAGCTTAACAGGGGGCGGGAGGGCCTGGAATGAGCAGTTCTTC.

The chain carries TRBV2 and TRBJ2-1; D is unclear. The CDR3 sequence is 11 residues long. The germline CDR1 and CDR2 sequences are SNHLY and FYNNEI. V gave up 6 bases and J gave up 4 bases, with 4 bases separating them. The CDR3 loop is CASSAYNEQFF. The CDR3 nucleotides read TGTGCCAGCAGCGCATACAATGAGCAGTTCTTC. Variable domain in full (rest from reference TRBV2 and TRBJ2-1): EPEVTQTPSHQVTQMGQEVILRCVPISNHLYFYWYRQILGQKVEFLVSFYNNEISEKSEIFDDQFSVERPDGSNFTLKIRSTKLEDSAMYFCASSAYNEQFFGPGTRLTVL.

V is TRBV7-2 and J is TRBJ2-6; D gene uncertain. Trimming shortened V by 5 bases and J by 2 bases, and 19 bases separated the two germline ends. This CDR3 region has 18 residues. CDR1 is SGHTA, CDR2 FQGNSA, per germline. Written as DNA, the CDR3 is TGTGCCAGCAGCCGGCCTCTAATCTTTGGGGCTGGGGCCAACGTCCTGACTTTC. Its protein is CASSRPLIFGAGANVLTF.

This chain joins TRBV6-6 and TRBJ2-1; 8 positions agree with TRBD2. V was clipped by 0 bases and J by 7 bases; unmatched bases: 8. The CDR3 totals 16 residues. Germline CDR1 and CDR2: MNHNY and SVGAGI (reference sequence). For the CDR3, the DNA is TGTGCCAGCAGTTACTCAACAGAGGGCGGGGGGAATGAGCAGTTCTTC. Encoded protein: CASSYSTEGGGNEQFF.

Here the CDR3 reads CASSLLAGEETQYF. The CDR3, as DNA: TGTGCCAGCAGCTTGCTGGCAGGGGAAGAGACCCAGTACTTC. This chain links TRBV5-8 with TRBJ2-5; maybe TRBD1 (6 bases). V was pared by 1 base and J by 3 bases, with 10 bases between. CDR1 and CDR2 from the germline V gene are SGHTS and YDEGEE. The CDR3 sequence is 14 residues long.

The V and J genes are TRBV18 and TRBJ2-5; D is possibly TRBD1 (5 bases). V was shortened by 8 bases and J by 3 bases, with 7 bases between the two germline ends. Germline V gene sequence: CDR1 KGHSH, CDR2 LQKENI. The CDR3 runs to 11 residues. The CDR3 DNA reads TGTGCCAGCCGCAGGGAAGAGACCCAGTACTTC. Amino acids: CASRREETQYF.

The chain combines TRBV9 with TRBJ2-1; a possible D gene is TRBD1 (6 bases). Between the trimmed V and J ends, which lost 3 bases and 0 bases, there was a span of 13 bases. In germline, CDR1 is SGDLS, CDR2 YYNGEE. This CDR3 has 16 amino acids. The CDR3 bases are TGTGCCAGCAGCGCGGTCAGGGGAAGCTCCTACAATGAGCAGTTCTTC. Translation: CASSAVRGSSYNEQFF.

The chain employs TRBV29-1 and TRBJ1-1; tentative D call: TRBD1 (5 bases). V was shortened by 6 bases and J by 4 bases, with 15 bases between the two germline ends. From germline, CDR1 is SQVTM and CDR2 ANQGSEA. This CDR3 comprises 13 residues. The CDR3 spells CSVGGTVGTEAFF. The CDR3 DNA is TGCAGCGTAGGTGGGACCGTTGGCACTGAAGCTTTCTTT.

The rearrangement uses TRBV10-2 and TRBJ1-1, with 7 positions matching TRBD1. With 6 bases clipped from V and 1 base from J, the junction kept 5 bases outside the gene matches. Germline CDR1 WSHSY, CDR2 SAAADI. There are 14 residues in the CDR3. CDR3 loop: CASSENRGNTEAFF. The DNA for the CDR3 is TGCGCCAGCAGCGAGAACAGGGGGAACACTGAAGCTTTCTTT.

This chain connects TRBV19 to TRBJ2-5; 10 positions match TRBD2. The CDR3 loop spans 16 amino acids. The trim removed 4 bases at V and 2 bases at J, leaving 7 bases unmatched. Germline V gene sequence: CDR1 LNHDA, CDR2 SQIVND (reference sequence). The CDR3 coding sequence is TGTGCCAGTAGTAGAGCGGGAGGGCTGGGACAAGAGACCCAGTACTTC. Translation: CASSRAGGLGQETQYF.

The chain is built from TRBV28 and TRBJ2-7; 9 bases fit TRBD1. CDR1 is MDHEN, CDR2 SYDVKM, per germline. The CDR3 consists of 14 residues. Trimming at V came to 4 bases and at J to 3 bases, leaving 4 bases not matched to a gene. This chain's CDR3 is CASSSTGGGYEQYF. The DNA of the CDR3 is TGTGCCAGCAGTTCCACAGGGGGCGGCTACGAGCAGTACTTC.

The chain links TRBV19 to TRBJ1-2; 8 bases fit TRBD1. With 7 bases clipped from V and 5 bases from J, the junction kept 9 bases outside the gene matches. Germline lookup yields CDR1 LNHDA and CDR2 SQIVND (reference sequence). CDR3 length equals 14 residues. CDR3 DNA: TGTGCCAGTACCCGGACAGGGAGGGATTATGGCTACACCTTC. It codes for CASTRTGRDYGYTF.

The table lists this clone with a count of one. This chain joins TRBV6-5 and TRBJ1-4; unclear D gene. The ends were cut back, 6 bases at V and 8 bases at J, with 13 bases in the middle. The CDR3 runs to 13 residues. Germline assignment: CDR1 MNHEY and CDR2 SVGAGI. Here the CDR3 reads CASRITTGEKLFF. Written as DNA, the CDR3 is TGTGCCAGCAGGATCACCACGGGCGAAAAACTGTTTTTT.

The V gene is TRBV2, the J gene TRBJ1-3; TRBD1 is a possible D gene (5 bases). CDR1 and CDR2 from the germline V gene are SNHLY and FYNNEI. The CDR3 has 13 residues. V lost 5 bases to trimming and J lost 4 bases, with 9 bases between them. This chain's CDR3 is CASSSWGGNTIYF. As DNA, the CDR3 is TGTGCCAGCAGTTCGTGGGGGGGAAACACCATATATTTT.